By share, the clone carrying this T cell receptor (delta chain) counts as medium-sized. The CDR3 is 16 amino acids. Germline CDR1 reads GEAIGNYY; CDR2 reads EKD. With V trimmed by 7 bases and J by 0 bases, 12 bases remained unmatched. TCRdb called clones from the RT-PCR reads again using CATT. The sample consists of approximately 7,000 delta-chain clones, roughly 25% of them appearing once. These data originate in a study of gamma-delta T cells after stem cell transplantation. V usage is TRDV2 and J usage is TRDJ1; 8 bases fit TRDD3. Specimen: gamma-delta T cells. This clonotype was sampled from a human donor. It is not recorded whose cells these are; they may come from a transplant donor. CDR3 DNA sequence: TGTGCCTGCAATCTCCTGGGGGACCCGTACACCGATAAACTCATCTTT. Its translation is CACNLLGDPYTDKLIF.